This T cell receptor (beta chain) was profiled in a study of blood T cells in healthy people across ages. Study conclusions and caveats: Naive T cell percentage by flow cytometry tracked strongly with beta diversity. Changes seen in expanded clonotypes were possibly confounded by donor CMV status left unknown.

It was with a sample-barcoded 5' primer and a J-beta primer mix that a second PCR of roughly 7 to 12 cycles was run. TCRdb ran MiXCR on the 5' RACE reads and lists one entry per CDR3 protein. The data contain roughly 800,000 distinct CDR3 sequences, 55% to 75% of them singletons. Healthy Caucasians from Russia aged 6 to 90 served as donors. The count of this clonotype is one. Its target is unknown. The CDR3 length is 14 residues. From germline, CDR1 is SGHVS and CDR2 FQNEAQ. Deletions cut 2 bases from V and 1 base from J, with 6 bases between. The sequenced sample was blood. This sequence originates from a man under 40 in good health. This chain links TRBV7-8 with TRBJ2-1, with D unresolved. The CDR3 here is CASSLTVSYNEQFF. The CDR3 DNA reads as TGTGCCAGCAGCTTAACGGTTTCCTACAATGAGCAGTTCTTC.